Listed here are 10 T cell receptor beta chains from one sample, sequenced in a study of blood T cell repertoires in COVID-19. Here immunoSEQ multiplex PCR was the method, and the copy in TCRdb shows in-frame clones only, minus some. The data hold roughly 91,000 clones, with 65% to 80% observed a single time. The sample taken for sequencing was peripheral blood. All receptors derive from a man between 65 and 79 years old with acute or convalescent COVID-19.

The rearrangement links TRBV6-1 to TRBJ2-3, with 10 bases fitting TRBD2. Germline CDR1 and CDR2: MNHNS and SASEGT. The CDR3 has 15 residues. V was clipped by 2 bases and J by 4 bases; unmatched bases: 3. The CDR3 here is CASSEPGTSADTQYF. As DNA, the CDR3 is TGTGCCAGCAGTGAACCCGGGACTAGCGCAGATACGCAGTATTTT.

The chain carries TRBV9 and TRBJ1-1, with TRBD1 identical over 11 bases. The J segment lost 5 bases and the V segment lost 2 bases, leaving 2 bases of the junction unmatched. The CDR3 has 14 residues. Germline V gives CDR1 SGDLS, CDR2 YYNGEE. The CDR3 DNA follows: TGTGCCAGCAGCGTCGGACAGGGGGCTACTGAAGCTTTCTTT. Encoded protein: CASSVGQGATEAFF.

CDR3 region: CASSLTGSHNEQFF. The CDR3 DNA reads as TGCGCCAGCAGCCTGACAGGGTCCCACAATGAGCAGTTCTTC. The V and J genes are TRBV5-1 and TRBJ2-1; 7 nucleotides line up with TRBD1. The V gene's germline CDR1 is SGHRS and CDR2 YFSETQ. This CDR3 comprises 14 residues. Trimming removed 4 bases from V and 5 bases from J; junction bases left unmatched: 6.

This clone was detected a few times. V is TRBV6-4 and J is TRBJ2-3, with 8 bases matching TRBD2. Germline assignment: CDR1 MRHNA and CDR2 SNTAGT. The CDR3 spans 12 residues. V shed 6 bases and J 11 bases; nucleotides not matched to a gene: 7. The CDR3 DNA follows: TGTGCCAGCAGCGCGGGGGGCGGAAGGCAGTATTTT. Its translation: CASSAGGGRQYF.

This CDR3 is CASSWTGNEQYF. The CDR3 DNA reads TGTGCCAGCAGCTGGACAGGGAACGAGCAGTACTTC. The V call is TRBV7-6, the J call TRBJ2-7, with 8 bases aligning to TRBD1. Looked up from germline, CDR1 is SGHVS and CDR2 is FNYEAQ. V lost 4 bases and J lost 5; bases outside the gene matches: 1. The CDR3 totals 12 residues.

The chain recombines TRBV2 with TRBJ2-1; D may be TRBD1 (5 bases). Trimming shortened V by 5 bases and J by 5 bases, and 10 bases separated the two germline ends. Germline lookup yields CDR1 SNHLY and CDR2 FYNNEI. The CDR3 covers 13 residues. The CDR3 nucleotides are TGTGCCAGCAGTTACCAGACAGACAATGAGCAGTTCTTC. It encodes CASSYQTDNEQFF.

The chain carries TRBV3-1 (or the pseudogene TRBV3-2) and TRBJ1-2, with TRBD1 as a possible D gene (5 bases). This CDR3 contains 13 residues. From germline, CDR1 is LGHDT and CDR2 YNNKEL (reference sequence). V was shortened by 0 bases and J by 4 bases, with 6 bases between the two germline ends. CDR3 DNA sequence: TGTGCCAGCAGCCAAGAAAGGGGCTATGGCTACACCTTC. This codes for CASSQERGYGYTF.

This chain links TRBV11-2 with TRBJ2-2; D gene unclear. The V gene lost 4 bases and the J gene lost 5 bases, with 5 bases spanning the gap. The CDR3 loop spans 12 amino acids. Germline V lookup: CDR1 SGHAT, CDR2 FQNNGV. The CDR3 DNA reads TGTGCCAGCAGCTCCTTTACCGGGGAGCTGTTTTTT. Translation: CASSSFTGELFF.

The chain employs TRBV3-1 (or the pseudogene TRBV3-2) and TRBJ2-3; 9 bases map to TRBD2. Germline V CDR1 and CDR2: LGHDT, YNNKEL (reference sequence). The trim removed 1 base at V and 3 bases at J, leaving 5 bases unmatched. The CDR3 runs 16 residues. The CDR3 region is CASSQGRGGDTDTQYF. CDR3 nucleotides: TGTGCCAGCAGCCAAGGGCGCGGGGGGGATACAGATACGCAGTATTTT.

The V gene is TRBV5-1, the J gene TRBJ1-1; TRBD1 matches at 11 bases. V was pared by 3 bases and J by 6 bases, with 4 bases of the junction left unmatched. The CDR3 length is 14 residues. Germline V CDR1 and CDR2: SGHRS, YFSETQ. CDR3 protein: CASSWTGGLAEAFF. The DNA of the CDR3 is TGCGCCAGCAGCTGGACAGGGGGCTTGGCTGAAGCTTTCTTT.